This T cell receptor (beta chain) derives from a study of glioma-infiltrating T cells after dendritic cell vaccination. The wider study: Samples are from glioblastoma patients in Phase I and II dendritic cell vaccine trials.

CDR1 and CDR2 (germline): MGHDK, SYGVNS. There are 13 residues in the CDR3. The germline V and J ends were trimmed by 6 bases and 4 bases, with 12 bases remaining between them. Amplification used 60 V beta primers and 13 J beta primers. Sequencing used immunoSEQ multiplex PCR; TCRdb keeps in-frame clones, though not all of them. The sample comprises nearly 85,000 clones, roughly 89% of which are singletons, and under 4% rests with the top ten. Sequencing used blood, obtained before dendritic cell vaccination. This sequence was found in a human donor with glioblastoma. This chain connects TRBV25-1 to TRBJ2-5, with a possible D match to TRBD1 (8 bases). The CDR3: CASRQGEGETQYF. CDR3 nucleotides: TGTGCCAGCAGACAGGGGGAGGGAGAGACCCAGTACTTC.